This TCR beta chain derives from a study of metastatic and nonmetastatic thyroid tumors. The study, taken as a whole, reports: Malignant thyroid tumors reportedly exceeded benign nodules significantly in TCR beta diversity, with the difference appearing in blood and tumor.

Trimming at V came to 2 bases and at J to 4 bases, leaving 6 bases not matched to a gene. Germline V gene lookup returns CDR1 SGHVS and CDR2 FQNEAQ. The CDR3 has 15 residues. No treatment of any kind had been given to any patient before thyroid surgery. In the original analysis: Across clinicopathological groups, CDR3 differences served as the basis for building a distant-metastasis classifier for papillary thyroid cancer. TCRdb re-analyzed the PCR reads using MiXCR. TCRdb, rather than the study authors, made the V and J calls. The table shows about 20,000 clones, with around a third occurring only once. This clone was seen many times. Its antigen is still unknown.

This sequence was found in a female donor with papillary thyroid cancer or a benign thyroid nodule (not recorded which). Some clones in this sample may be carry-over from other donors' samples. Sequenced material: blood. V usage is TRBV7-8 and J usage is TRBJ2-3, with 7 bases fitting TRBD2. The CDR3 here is CASSLYGGGADTQYF. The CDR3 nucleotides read TGTGCCAGCAGCTTATATGGGGGGGGAGCAGATACGCAGTATTTT. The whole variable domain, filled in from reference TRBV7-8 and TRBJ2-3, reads GAGVSQSPRYKVAKRGQDVALRCDPISGHVSLFWYQQALGQGPEFLTYFQNEAQLDKSGLPSDRFFAERPEGSVSTLKIQRTQQEDSAVYLCASSLYGGGADTQYFGPGTRLTVL.